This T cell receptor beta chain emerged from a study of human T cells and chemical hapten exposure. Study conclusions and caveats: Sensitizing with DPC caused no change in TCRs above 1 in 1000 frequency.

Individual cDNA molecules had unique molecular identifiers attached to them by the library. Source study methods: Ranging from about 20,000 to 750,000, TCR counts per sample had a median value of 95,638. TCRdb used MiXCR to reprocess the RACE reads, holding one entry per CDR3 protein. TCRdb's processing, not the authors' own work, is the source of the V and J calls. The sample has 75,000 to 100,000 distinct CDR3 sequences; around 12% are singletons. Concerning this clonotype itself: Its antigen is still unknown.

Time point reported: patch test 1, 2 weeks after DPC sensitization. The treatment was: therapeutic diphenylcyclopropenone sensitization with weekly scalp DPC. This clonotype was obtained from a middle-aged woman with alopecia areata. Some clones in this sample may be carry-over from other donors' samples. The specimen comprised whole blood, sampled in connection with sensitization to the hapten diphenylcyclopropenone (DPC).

The CDR3 loop reads CASSYGGAGANVLTF. The CDR3 DNA reads as TGTGCCAGCAGTTACGGAGGGGCTGGGGCCAACGTCCTGACTTTC. The rearrangement uses TRBV6-5 and TRBJ2-6; weak D call: TRBD2 (6 bases). The CDR3 is made up of 15 amino acids. The ends were cut back, 2 bases at V and 2 bases at J, with 7 bases in the middle. Germline V CDR1 and CDR2: MNHEY, SVGAGI.